This note documents a single T cell receptor beta chain sequence. What it binds is not known. Germline loops: CDR1 MGHRA, CDR2 YSYEKL. Trimming shortened V by 4 bases and J by 0 bases, and 9 bases separated the two germline ends. The CDR3 runs 15 residues. Produced via immunoSEQ multiplex PCR; TCRdb's table is partial and in-frame only. The repertoire holds some 20,000 clones, about 97% seen once, with approximately 2% in the top ten. This sample is drawn from a study of monozygotic twins with cystic fibrosis. Study-wide context: Libraries were built from approximately 3 micrograms of fragmented DNA using about 16 PCR cycles. Study-wide results and caveats: The repertoire was suggested to be naive-dominated, clonality median approximately 0.0093. In 13 of 16 pairs, V gene usage was closest to the co-twin's. Monozygotic CF twins shared more identical nucleotide clonotypes than unrelated patients.

This rearrangement joins TRBV4-1 to TRBJ1-4, with no clear D. The origin of this receptor is a woman aged 25 to 45 with cystic fibrosis. The material sequenced was blood. CDR3 sequence reads: CASSPYIATNEKLFF. CDR3 sequence (DNA): TGCGCCAGCAGCCCGTACATTGCAACTAATGAAAAACTGTTTTTT.